This is a list of T cell receptor beta chains from one sample in a study of vaccination effects on CD4 cells after COVID-19. The protocol was immunoSEQ multiplex PCR, while the TCRdb copy is restricted to in-frame clones and leaves out a portion. Found here are around 24,000 clones, 60% to 80% of them singletons; the top ten hold 23%. Their specific antigens are unknown. The sample was CD4+ T cells from PBMCs cultured with HCoV-NL63 spike peptides, taken after COVID-19 vaccination. These receptors were obtained from a human donor who received a COVID-19 vaccine. Each CDR3 is given with its conserved first and last residue. Each record gives: clone size, J gene, D gene, V gene, CDR3 protein, CDR3 DNA. D genes are given only for firm matches. Some rows have no size entry. The others give once, few or many, or a class for an expanded clone.

>-|TRBJ1-2|TRBD1|TRBV6-2/TRBV6-3
CASSFTGGRVGYTF
TGTGCCAGCAGTTTTACAGGGGGCAGGGTCGGCTACACCTTC
>few|TRBJ1-1|-|TRBV5-5
CASSLEGGEAFF
TGTGCCAGCAGCTTGGAGGGTGGAGAAGCTTTCTTT
>-|TRBJ1-4|TRBD1|TRBV7-9
CASSSPGQGIEKLFF
TGTGCCAGCAGCTCACCGGGACAGGGGATTGAAAAACTGTTTTTT
>-|TRBJ2-2|TRBD1|TRBV7-8
CASSLQGAGTGELFF
TGTGCCAGCAGCTTACAGGGGGCGGGCACCGGGGAGCTGTTTTTT
>-|TRBJ1-5|-|TRBV6-1
CASSEATEVKNQPQHF
TGTGCCAGCAGTGAAGCGACGGAGGTCAAAAATCAGCCCCAGCATTTT
>-|TRBJ1-1|-|TRBV29-1
CSALEGEAFF
TGCAGCGCCCTTGAAGGTGAAGCTTTCTTT
>-|TRBJ1-3|-|TRBV3-1/TRBV3-2
CASSQGGSGNTIYF
TGTGCCAGCAGCCAAGGGGGCTCTGGAAACACCATATATTTT
>-|TRBJ1-4|TRBD1|TRBV5-1
CASSPRTGEKLFF
TGCGCCAGCAGCCCCAGGACAGGCGAAAAACTGTTTTTT
>-|TRBJ1-5|-|TRBV2
CASMMDNQPQHF
TGTGCCAGCATGATGGATAATCAGCCCCAGCATTTT
>-|TRBJ1-2|-|TRBV3-1/TRBV3-2
CASSQSLDHGYTF
TGTGCCAGCAGCCAAAGTTTGGACCATGGCTACACCTTC
>few|TRBJ2-2|TRBD2|TRBV11-3
CASSFSGGVPGELFF
TGTGCCAGCAGCTTTAGCGGGGGGGTTCCCGGGGAGCTGTTTTTT
>-|TRBJ2-1|-|TRBV24-1
CATSDFNTGPNEQFF
TGTGCCACCAGTGATTTTAACACAGGCCCCAATGAGCAGTTCTTC
>-|TRBJ2-1|TRBD2|TRBV6-5
CASIAGGPGSEQFF
TGTGCCAGCATAGCGGGAGGCCCAGGGAGCGAGCAGTTCTTC
>-|TRBJ2-7|-|TRBV28
CASSHPSVSYEQYF
TGTGCCAGCAGTCACCCTAGCGTCTCCTACGAGCAGTACTTC
>-|TRBJ2-7|TRBD1|TRBV5-1
CASSGDSHYEQYF
TGCGCCAGCAGCGGGGACAGTCACTACGAGCAGTACTTC
>-|TRBJ2-7|-|TRBV21-1
CAREGLESSYEQYF
TGTGCCAGGGAGGGTCTCGAGAGCTCCTACGAGCAGTACTTC
>-|TRBJ2-7|-|TRBV3-1/TRBV3-2
CASSRRTLSYEQYF
TGTGCCAGCAGCCGACGGACCCTCTCCTACGAGCAGTACTTC
>-|TRBJ2-5|TRBD1|TRBV6-6
CASATRTGGTETQYF
TGTGCCAGCGCGACCCGGACAGGGGGCACAGAGACCCAGTACTTC
>few|TRBJ2-7|-|TRBV7-9
CASSLGQVGTYEQYF
TGTGCCAGCAGCTTAGGACAGGTGGGAACCTACGAGCAGTACTTC
>-|TRBJ1-5|-|TRBV5-6
CASSLDRNQPQHF
TGTGCCAGCAGCTTGGACAGAAATCAGCCCCAGCATTTT
>few|TRBJ2-2|TRBD2|TRBV9
CASSVVAGATGGELFF
TGTGCCAGCAGCGTAGTAGCGGGGGCCACGGGCGGGGAGCTGTTTTTT
>-|TRBJ2-3|-|TRBV28
CASSDTPADTQYF
TGTGCCAGCAGCGACACCCCCGCAGATACGCAGTATTTT
>-|TRBJ2-7|-|TRBV7-2
CASSSAGAGEQYF
TGTGCCAGCAGCTCTGCGGGGGCGGGCGAGCAGTACTTC
>-|TRBJ2-2|TRBD1|TRBV28
CASTTGQGGIHGELFF
TGTGCCAGCACCACGGGACAGGGAGGTATCCACGGGGAGCTGTTTTTT
>-|TRBJ2-3|TRBD2|TRBV5-4
CASSAEMGLAGTDTQYF
TGTGCCAGCAGCGCAGAGATGGGACTAGCGGGGACGGATACGCAGTATTTT
>-|TRBJ2-2|TRBD2|TRBV27
CASSPASGRAGELFF
TGTGCCAGCAGTCCCGCTAGCGGGAGGGCCGGGGAGCTGTTTTTT
>-|TRBJ1-4|-|TRBV6-5
CASSYSTPKREKLFF
TGTGCCAGCAGTTACTCGACCCCTAAGCGTGAAAAACTGTTTTTT
>-|TRBJ1-4|-|TRBV6-1
CASSDPFNEKLFF
TGTGCCAGCAGTGACCCATTCAATGAAAAACTGTTTTTT
>-|TRBJ1-2|-|TRBV5-4
CASSFPVAGNYGYTF
TGTGCCAGCAGCTTCCCAGTGGCAGGGAACTATGGCTACACCTTC
>-|TRBJ2-1|TRBD1|TRBV6-5
CASSSTGTGTYNEQFF
TGTGCCAGCAGTTCCACCGGGACAGGGACCTACAATGAGCAGTTCTTC
>-|TRBJ2-2|-|TRBV27
CASSAPGAFDTGELFF
TGTGCCAGCAGTGCGCCCGGGGCGTTCGATACCGGGGAGCTGTTTTTT
>-|TRBJ1-4|-|TRBV29-1
CSVAVSGVASNEKLFF
TGCAGCGTTGCAGTTTCTGGTGTCGCCTCTAATGAAAAACTGTTTTTT
>once|TRBJ2-2|-|TRBV24-1
CATSDRPGQNTGELFF
TGTGCCACCAGTGACCGTCCGGGACAGAACACCGGGGAGCTGTTTTTT
>-|TRBJ2-5|-|TRBV7-6
CASSRHPQRTGTQETQYF
TGTGCCAGCAGCCGTCACCCCCAACGGACGGGGACCCAAGAGACCCAGTACTTC
>once|TRBJ2-4|-|TRBV6-1
CASSDFGFRNIQYF
TGTGCCAGCAGTGATTTCGGGTTCCGAAACATTCAGTACTTC
>-|TRBJ2-1|TRBD2|TRBV5-6
CASSLDGGGANEQFF
TGTGCCAGCAGCTTGGACGGCGGGGGGGCAAATGAGCAGTTCTTC
>few|TRBJ1-5|-|TRBV6-5
CASSTQGTNQPQHF
TGTGCCAGCAGTACGCAGGGTACCAATCAGCCCCAGCATTTT
>few|TRBJ1-1|-|TRBV6-5
CASSYGWGTEAFF
TGTGCCAGCAGTTATGGGTGGGGGACTGAAGCTTTCTTT
>-|TRBJ1-3|-|TRBV7-2
CASSPWAGNTIYF
TGTGCCAGCAGCCCCTGGGCTGGAAACACCATATATTTT
>-|TRBJ1-6|-|TRBV9
CASSVEPGSPLHF
TGTGCCAGCAGCGTAGAGCCGGGGTCACCCCTCCACTTT
>-|TRBJ2-2|TRBD2|TRBV5-1
CASQQGTSANTGELFF
TGCGCCAGCCAGCAGGGAACTAGCGCCAACACCGGGGAGCTGTTTTTT
>few|TRBJ1-2|-|TRBV6-1
CASSEASDSRSYTF
TGTGCCAGCAGTGAAGCCTCGGACAGCCGAAGCTACACCTTC
>once|TRBJ1-2|TRBD1|TRBV20-1
CSASLGTGLGYTF
TGCAGTGCTAGTTTGGGGACAGGCCTTGGCTACACCTTC
>-|TRBJ2-5|-|TRBV18
CASSERGQETQYF
TGTGCCAGCTCGGAACGCGGCCAAGAGACCCAGTACTTC
>-|TRBJ1-3|-|TRBV7-6
CASSLAPGNTIYF
TGTGCCAGCAGCTTAGCGCCTGGAAACACCATATATTTT
>-|TRBJ2-3|TRBD1|TRBV3-1/TRBV3-2
CASSPSSRGLTDTQYF
TGTGCCAGCAGCCCGTCGTCGAGGGGGCTCACAGATACGCAGTATTTT
>-|TRBJ2-2|-|TRBV7-6
CASSLGSGTGELFF
TGTGCCAGCAGCTTAGGATCCGGCACCGGGGAGCTGTTTTTT
>-|TRBJ1-4|-|TRBV6-5
CASSYGAGTNEKLFF
TGTGCCAGCAGTTACGGGGCAGGGACTAATGAAAAACTGTTTTTT
>-|TRBJ2-5|-|TRBV24-1
CATSDGRKTQYF
TGTGCCACCAGTGATGGGAGAAAGACCCAGTACTTC
>-|TRBJ2-2|TRBD2|TRBV3-1/TRBV3-2
CASSQEKRGHTGELFF
TGTGCCAGCAGCCAAGAAAAGCGGGGGCACACCGGGGAGCTGTTTTTT
>-|TRBJ2-7|TRBD1|TRBV15
CATSRDSGTATYEQYF
TGTGCCACCAGCAGAGACTCCGGGACAGCGACCTACGAGCAGTACTTC
>-|TRBJ2-6|TRBD2|TRBV7-6
CASSPGLAGSSGANVLTF
TGTGCCAGCAGCCCGGGACTAGCGGGTTCCTCTGGGGCCAACGTCCTGACTTTC
>-|TRBJ2-7|TRBD2|TRBV2
CASSGGTDYYEQYF
TGTGCCAGCTCCGGGGGGACGGACTACTACGAGCAGTACTTC
>-|TRBJ1-4|-|TRBV19
CASSIRAARNRNEKLFF
TGTGCCAGTAGTATCCGGGCCGCCAGAAATCGTAATGAAAAACTGTTTTTT
>-|TRBJ2-7|-|TRBV18
CASSPMLTETGEQYF
TGTGCCAGCTCCCCCATGCTTACCGAGACAGGTGAGCAGTACTTC
>few|TRBJ1-1|-|TRBV5-4
CASSLADTANTEAFF
TGTGCCAGCAGCTTGGCGGACACAGCGAACACTGAAGCTTTCTTT
>-|TRBJ1-1|TRBD1|TRBV5-6
CASSSLQGANTEAFF
TGTGCCAGCAGCTCGTTACAGGGGGCGAACACTGAAGCTTTCTTT
>-|TRBJ1-2|-|TRBV30
CAWNRQQVFSNYGYTF
TGTGCCTGGAACAGGCAACAGGTTTTTTCTAACTATGGCTACACCTTC
>-|TRBJ2-3|TRBD1|TRBV29-1
CSVEDRDRGSTDTQYF
TGCAGCGTTGAAGATCGGGACAGGGGCTCGACAGATACGCAGTATTTT